This is a list of T cell receptor beta chains from one sample in a study of cytomegalovirus exposure and HLA in healthy donors. Libraries were prepared by immunoSEQ multiplex PCR; TCRdb keeps only in-frame clonotypes and omits some of them. The sample has about 150,000 clones; more than 65% are singletons. What was sequenced was PBMCs. The receptors here all came from a man aged 50 or older in good health and CMV-seropositive. CDR3s include the opening cysteine and the closing phenylalanine or tryptophan. A D gene is named only where the DNA matches it firmly. Clone size is given for some rows only: seen once, a few or many times, or a class if the clone is expanded.

J gene	clone size	V gene	D gene	CDR3 DNA	CDR3 protein
TRBJ2-2	-	TRBV27	-	TGTGCCAGCAGTCCCTACAGGTTGGCGAACACCGGGGAGCTGTTTTTT	CASSPYRLANTGELFF
TRBJ2-2	-	TRBV9	TRBD1	TGTGCCAGCAGAAGGGACAGGGTTGACACCGGGGAGCTGTTTTTT	CASRRDRVDTGELFF
TRBJ1-5	-	TRBV19	-	TGTGCCAGTAGTATTAGCCGGAGGGGAAGCAATCAGCCCCAGCATTTT	CASSISRRGSNQPQHF
TRBJ2-7	-	TRBV6-1	-	TGTGCCAGCAGTGAACAAACTTACCCGGGGCAGGGGAATGCGCAGTACTTC	CASSEQTYPGQGNAQYF
TRBJ2-1	few	TRBV6-1	-	TGTGCCAGCAGTGCCTATCCCACAGGGTTGGGCTACAATGAGCAGTTCTTC	CASSAYPTGLGYNEQFF
TRBJ1-2	-	TRBV19	TRBD1	TGTGCCAGTAGTTCTGGGACAGGGGAAGGCTACACCTTC	CASSSGTGEGYTF
TRBJ1-1	few	TRBV7-9	-	TGTGCCAGCAGCTTAAGCTTGAACACTGAAGCTTTCTTT	CASSLSLNTEAFF
TRBJ2-2	-	TRBV6-1	-	TGTGCCAGCAGTGAATCGTTGCCGGGAGCTCTCCGAATAACCGGGGAGCTGTTTTTT	CASSESLPGALRITGELFF
TRBJ2-5	-	TRBV6-6	-	TGTGCCAGCAGAACCGGGACACGGCGTGAGACCCAGTACTTC	CASRTGTRRETQYF
TRBJ2-1	-	TRBV19	TRBD2	TGTGCCAGTAGTATAACTAGCGCGACCTTCTCCTACAATGAGCAGTTCTTC	CASSITSATFSYNEQFF
TRBJ2-7	few	TRBV7-2	-	TGTGCCAGCAGTTTTAGCGCGACCCCAGCCTACGAGCAGTACTTC	CASSFSATPAYEQYF
TRBJ2-3	-	TRBV7-9	-	TGTTCCAGCAGCCAAGGGAGATCGGGTCCCACAGATACGCAGTATTTT	CSSSQGRSGPTDTQYF
TRBJ1-5	-	TRBV15	TRBD1	TGTGCCACCAGCAGGACGGACAGGGGGCTAAATCAGCCCCAGCATTTT	CATSRTDRGLNQPQHF
TRBJ2-2	-	TRBV12-5	-	TGTGCTAGTGGTTTAGAAGCTCCGACCGGGGAGCTGTTTTTT	CASGLEAPTGELFF
TRBJ1-2	once	TRBV7-9	-	TGTGCCAGCAGCTTAGAGGGGAACCAACGAGGCTACACCTTC	CASSLEGNQRGYTF
TRBJ1-5	few	TRBV4-2	-	TGTGCCAGCAGCCACGAGTCTCTCGCTCCCCAGCATTTT	CASSHESLAPQHF
TRBJ1-1	-	TRBV6-5	TRBD1	TGTGCCAGCAGCGCCGGACAGGGGTATGGCACTGAAGCTTTCTTT	CASSAGQGYGTEAFF
TRBJ2-7	-	TRBV4-2	TRBD2	TGTGCCAGCAGCCCTAGCGGGTGGGACTCCTACGAGCAGTACTTC	CASSPSGWDSYEQYF
TRBJ1-6	-	TRBV18	TRBD1	TGTGCCAGCTCACCATCACAGGGGCGGAATTCACCCCTCCACTTT	CASSPSQGRNSPLHF
TRBJ1-1	-	TRBV7-8	-	TGTGCCAGCAGCTTAGTGGCGGGGAACACTGAAGCTTTCTTT	CASSLVAGNTEAFF
TRBJ2-7	-	TRBV4-1	-	TGCGCCAGCAGCCAAGAATGGGGAGCCTACGAGCAGTACTTC	CASSQEWGAYEQYF
TRBJ2-4	-	TRBV5-1	TRBD1	TGCGCCAGCAGCGTAGGTCCGGGACAGACTCAGTACTTC	CASSVGPGQTQYF
TRBJ2-7	-	TRBV7-3	TRBD1	TGTGCCAGCAGCTTGGGACAGGGGAGCTCCTACGAGCAGTACTTC	CASSLGQGSSYEQYF
TRBJ2-1	-	TRBV12-5	TRBD2	TGTGCTAGTGGTCTACCGGGACTAGCGGGAGGGCCGGTTGCCTACAATGAGCAGTTCTTC	CASGLPGLAGGPVAYNEQFF
TRBJ1-5	few	TRBV19	-	TGTGCCAGTAGTTTTGTAGGGGCCAATCAGCCCCAGCATTTT	CASSFVGANQPQHF
TRBJ1-2	-	TRBV20-1	-	TGCAGTGGACGGGAAAACTATGGCTACACCTTC	CSGRENYGYTF
TRBJ1-1	-	TRBV6-5	-	TGTGCCAGCAGTCGCGACATGAACACTGAAGCTTTCTTT	CASSRDMNTEAFF
TRBJ2-5	-	TRBV4-1	-	TGCGCCAGCAGCCAAGACTGGGCCTCAGAGACCCAGTACTTC	CASSQDWASETQYF
TRBJ2-2	-	TRBV5-1	-	TGCGCCAGCAGCTTTCTCGGGGAGCTGTTTTTT	CASSFLGELFF
TRBJ1-1	-	TRBV28	-	TGTGCCAGCAATGGTGCGAGCACTGAAGCTTTCTTT	CASNGASTEAFF
TRBJ1-2	-	TRBV6-5	-	TGTGCCAGCAGTTCCCCCAGGGAGGAGAGGTATGGCTACACCTTC	CASSSPREERYGYTF
TRBJ1-4	-	TRBV5-4	TRBD1	TGTGCCAGCAGCTTGGTGGCAGGGGGCTCTGAAAAACTGTTTTTT	CASSLVAGGSEKLFF
TRBJ2-3	-	TRBV6-6	-	TGTGCCAGCAGCCTGACAGCCACTAGCACAGATACGCAGTATTTT	CASSLTATSTDTQYF
TRBJ1-2	few	TRBV6-5	TRBD1	TGTGCCAGCAGTAAATCGACAGGGGAGTTGGATGGCTACACCTTC	CASSKSTGELDGYTF
TRBJ2-3	-	TRBV7-3	-	TGTGCCAGCAGCCCGTCGAGCACAGATACGCAGTATTTT	CASSPSSTDTQYF
TRBJ2-1	few	TRBV6-5	TRBD2	TGTGCCAGCAGATTAGCGGGGGACGCTTACAATGAGCAGTTCTTC	CASRLAGDAYNEQFF
TRBJ1-2	-	TRBV28	-	TGTGCCAGCAGTTTGAGTCAACCCTATGGCTACACCTTC	CASSLSQPYGYTF
TRBJ1-4	-	TRBV28	TRBD1	TGTGCCAGCAGTATACGACAGGGGGCGGTAAAACTGTTTTTT	CASSIRQGAVKLFF
TRBJ2-7	-	TRBV5-1	TRBD1	TGCGCCAGCAGCTTGTTGGACAGGGAGTACGAGCAGTACTTC	CASSLLDREYEQYF
TRBJ1-5	-	TRBV28	-	TGTGCCAGCAGCTCTACTCGGCCCCAGCATTTT	CASSSTRPQHF
TRBJ2-7	few	TRBV18	TRBD1	TGTGCCAGCTCACCACAGGGACAGGTTCGCCACGAGCAGTACTTC	CASSPQGQVRHEQYF